Presented here are 4 T cell receptor beta chains from one specimen sequenced in a study of blood T cell repertoires in COVID-19. Libraries were prepared by immunoSEQ multiplex PCR; TCRdb keeps only in-frame clonotypes and omits some of them. This table has about 200,000 clones, 65% to 85% appearing once. Material for sequencing was PBMCs or T cells enriched from blood (not recorded which). The receptors stem from a woman in her 40s with acute COVID-19.

This chain connects TRBV3-1 (or the pseudogene TRBV3-2) to TRBJ1-4; the D gene is possibly TRBD1 (5 bases). V lost 0 bases, J lost 7 bases, and 21 bases lay in between. Germline V lookup: CDR1 LGHDT, CDR2 YNNKEL (reference sequence). The CDR3 is 18 residues long. CDR3: CASSQETGNRGRREKLFF. The CDR3 DNA sequence: TGTGCCAGCAGCCAAGAAACAGGTAACCGAGGTCGTCGTGAAAAACTGTTTTTT.

The chain uses TRBV5-4 and TRBJ2-5; maybe TRBD1 (5 bases). The germline V gene has CDR1 SGHNT and CDR2 YYREEE (reference sequence). The CDR3 spans 14 residues. The V end lost 4 bases, the J end lost 5 bases, and 15 bases lay between the germline ends. The CDR3 is CASSLGFSGETQYF. The CDR3 DNA sequence: TGTGCCAGCAGCCTCGGGTTCTCAGGGGAGACCCAGTACTTC.

The chain carries TRBV18 and TRBJ1-3, with 8 bases that match TRBD1. V shed 3 bases, J shed 0 bases, and the junction held 4 bases outside the gene matches. The CDR3 is 16 amino acids. CDR1 KGHSH and CDR2 LQKENI come from the germline V gene. The CDR3 region is CASSPDRASSGNTIYF. The CDR3 DNA reads as TGTGCCAGCTCACCGGACAGGGCGAGCTCTGGAAACACCATATATTTT.

The chain carries TRBV6-5 and TRBJ2-1, with D tentatively TRBD1 (5 bases). CDR3 length: 16 residues. V was cut by 4 bases and J by 5 bases, with 18 bases left in between. The V gene's germline CDR1 is MNHEY and CDR2 SVGAGI. CDR3 DNA: TGTGCCAGCAGTTTGGGGCCACAGGCTCACCACAATGAGCAGTTCTTC. Translation gives CASSLGPQAHHNEQFF.